This T cell receptor (beta chain) was found in a study of OX40 agonist ivuxolimab in advanced cancers. About the study: Hepatocellular carcinoma, melanoma, renal cell or head and neck cancer occurred in dose-escalation patients. Findings and limits, study-wide: At 0.1 to 3.0 mg/kg and by week 6, CD4+ and CD8+ T cells in the blood had expanded clonally. Relative to CD4+, CD8+ T cells held more expanded clones on average.

Only in-frame clones appear in the TCRdb table, and some are missing; sequencing was by immunoSEQ multiplex PCR. The table has just over 90,000 clones, around 91% seen once. Autoimmune disease history or systemic immunosuppression barred patients. Note on this clone: The antigen remains unidentified.

Per germline, CDR1 LNHDA and CDR2 SQIVND (reference sequence). This CDR3 comprises 15 residues. Trimming took 11 bases from V and 2 from J; bases not matched to a gene: 10. The source material was CD4+ or CD8+ T cells sorted from blood, sampled in a trial of the OX40 agonist ivuxolimab. This TCR was recovered from an adult with an advanced solid tumor such as melanoma, head and neck, liver or kidney cancer. The chain recombines TRBV19 with TRBJ1-5, with 9 positions matching TRBD1. The CDR3 sequence: CAADLTGGGNQPQHF. The CDR3 DNA sequence: TGTGCCGCGGACCTGACAGGGGGTGGCAATCAGCCCCAGCATTTT.